The sample holds a few counts of the clone carrying this TCR beta chain. The sample belongs to a study of blood T cell repertoires in COVID-19. Study-wide background: Acute and convalescent COVID-19 samples came from the United States, Italy and Spain.

The germline V gene encodes CDR1 GTSNPN and CDR2 SVGIG (reference sequence). Trimming removed 2 bases at V and 10 bases at J, with 12 bases between. The CDR3 has 13 amino acids. Data came from immunoSEQ multiplex PCR; TCRdb stores just in-frame clones and leaves some out. The data show roughly 280,000 clones, with about nine tenths seen just once and 2.2% held by the top ten. Sequencing input: peripheral blood. This sequence joins TRBV30 and TRBJ1-6; D is uncertain. The source of this sequence is a woman between 50 and 59 years old who had recovered from COVID-19. The CDR3 sequence: CAWSIGDRSPLHF. In DNA form, the CDR3 reads TGTGCCTGGAGTATCGGGGATCGGTCACCCCTCCACTTT.